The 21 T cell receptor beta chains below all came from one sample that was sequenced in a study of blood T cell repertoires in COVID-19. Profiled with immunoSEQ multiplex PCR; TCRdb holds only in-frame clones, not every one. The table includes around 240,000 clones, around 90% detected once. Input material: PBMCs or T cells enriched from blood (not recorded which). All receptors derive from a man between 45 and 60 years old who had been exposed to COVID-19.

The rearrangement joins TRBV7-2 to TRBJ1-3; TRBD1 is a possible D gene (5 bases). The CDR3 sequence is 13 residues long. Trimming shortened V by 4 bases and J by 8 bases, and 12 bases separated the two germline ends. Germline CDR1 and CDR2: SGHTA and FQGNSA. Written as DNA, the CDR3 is TGTGCCAGCAGCTACAGGAACGGAGACACCATATATTTT. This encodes CASSYRNGDTIYF.

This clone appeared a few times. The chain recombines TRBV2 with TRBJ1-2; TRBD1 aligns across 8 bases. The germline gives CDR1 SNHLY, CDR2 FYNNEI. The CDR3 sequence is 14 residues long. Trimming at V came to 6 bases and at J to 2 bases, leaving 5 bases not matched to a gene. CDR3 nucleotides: TGTGCCAGCAGGGGGAACAGGGGGAACTATGGCTACACCTTC. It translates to CASRGNRGNYGYTF.

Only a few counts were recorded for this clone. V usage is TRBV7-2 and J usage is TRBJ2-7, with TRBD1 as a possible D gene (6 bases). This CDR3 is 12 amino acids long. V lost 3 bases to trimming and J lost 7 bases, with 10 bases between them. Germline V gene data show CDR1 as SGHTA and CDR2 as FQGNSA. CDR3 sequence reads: CASSLQGWEQYF. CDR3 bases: TGTGCCAGCAGCTTGCAGGGGTGGGAGCAGTACTTC.

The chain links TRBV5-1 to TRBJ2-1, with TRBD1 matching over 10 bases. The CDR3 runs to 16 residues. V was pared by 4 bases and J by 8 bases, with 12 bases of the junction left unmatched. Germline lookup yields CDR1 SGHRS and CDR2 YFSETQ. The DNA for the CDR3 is TGCGCCAGCAGCACCGGGGACAGGGGATACTTGGATGAGCAGTTCTTC. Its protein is CASSTGDRGYLDEQFF.

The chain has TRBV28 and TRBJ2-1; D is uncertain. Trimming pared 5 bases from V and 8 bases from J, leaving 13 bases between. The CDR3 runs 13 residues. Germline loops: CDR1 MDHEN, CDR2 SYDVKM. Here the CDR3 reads CASSPGGFDEQFF. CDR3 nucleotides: TGTGCCAGCAGTCCTGGTGGCTTTGATGAGCAGTTCTTC.

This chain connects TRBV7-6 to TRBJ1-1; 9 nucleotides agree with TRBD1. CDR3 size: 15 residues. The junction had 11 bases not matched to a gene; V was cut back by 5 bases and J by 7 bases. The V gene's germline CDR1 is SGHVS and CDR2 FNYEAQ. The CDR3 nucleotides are TGTGCCAGCAGCCTTAGGGACAGGGTTTCTGTTGAAGCTTTCTTT. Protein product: CASSLRDRVSVEAFF.

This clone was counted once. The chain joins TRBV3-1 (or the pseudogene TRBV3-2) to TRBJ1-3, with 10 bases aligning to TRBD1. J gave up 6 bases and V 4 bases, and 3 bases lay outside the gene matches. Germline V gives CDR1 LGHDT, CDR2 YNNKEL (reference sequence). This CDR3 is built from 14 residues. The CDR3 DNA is TGTGCCAGCAGCCTAAGACAGGGGGCAAACACCATATATTTT. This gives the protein CASSLRQGANTIYF.

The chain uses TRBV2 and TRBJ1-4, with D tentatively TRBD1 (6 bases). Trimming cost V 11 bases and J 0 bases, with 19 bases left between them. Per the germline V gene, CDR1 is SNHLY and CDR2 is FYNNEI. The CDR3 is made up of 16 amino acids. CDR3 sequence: CAGQTGAGATNEKLFF. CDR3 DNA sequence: TGTGCCGGCCAGACGGGGGCGGGAGCAACTAATGAAAAACTGTTTTTT.

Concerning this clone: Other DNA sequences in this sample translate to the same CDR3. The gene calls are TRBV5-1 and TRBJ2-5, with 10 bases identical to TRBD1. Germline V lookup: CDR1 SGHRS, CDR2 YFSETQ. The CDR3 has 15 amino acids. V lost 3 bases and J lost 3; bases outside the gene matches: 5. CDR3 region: CASSSTGTGEETQYF. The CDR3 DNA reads TGCGCCAGCAGCTCTACCGGGACAGGGGAAGAGACCCAGTACTTC.

The CDR3 loop reads CASSVVRTHGYTF. The CDR3 bases are TGTGCCAGCAGCGTAGTACGGACTCATGGCTACACCTTC. The rearrangement links TRBV9 to TRBJ1-2; no firm D call. Germline assignment: CDR1 SGDLS and CDR2 YYNGEE. The V gene lost 0 bases and the J gene lost 6 bases, with 9 bases spanning the gap. CDR3 length equals 13 residues. The whole variable domain, remainder taken from reference TRBV9 and TRBJ1-2, is DSGVTQTPKHLITATGQRVTLRCSPRSGDLSVYWYQQSLDQGLQFLIQYYNGEERAKGNILERFSAQQFPDLHSELNLSSLELGDSALYFCASSVVRTHGYTFGSGTRLTVV.

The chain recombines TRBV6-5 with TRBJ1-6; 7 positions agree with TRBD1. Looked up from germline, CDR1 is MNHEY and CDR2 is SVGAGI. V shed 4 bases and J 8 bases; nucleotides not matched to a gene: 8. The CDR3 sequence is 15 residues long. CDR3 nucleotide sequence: TGTGCCAGCAGTTTACAGGGGACTGCGGATTCACCCCTCCACTTT. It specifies CASSLQGTADSPLHF.

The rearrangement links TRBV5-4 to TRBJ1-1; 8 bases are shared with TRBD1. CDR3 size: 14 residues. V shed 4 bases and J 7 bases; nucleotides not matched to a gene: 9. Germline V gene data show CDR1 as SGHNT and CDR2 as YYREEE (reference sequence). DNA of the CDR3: TGTGCCAGCAGCCCCCCTGGACAGGGTTTTGAAGCTTTCTTT. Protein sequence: CASSPPGQGFEAFF.

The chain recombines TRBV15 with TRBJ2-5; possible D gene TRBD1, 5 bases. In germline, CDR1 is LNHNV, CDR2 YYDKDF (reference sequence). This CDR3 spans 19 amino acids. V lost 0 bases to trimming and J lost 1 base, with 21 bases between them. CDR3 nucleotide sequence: TGTGCCACCAGCAGAGATCTCCGTGCCGTCGCAGGGCTCCAAGAGACCCAGTACTTC. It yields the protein CATSRDLRAVAGLQETQYF.

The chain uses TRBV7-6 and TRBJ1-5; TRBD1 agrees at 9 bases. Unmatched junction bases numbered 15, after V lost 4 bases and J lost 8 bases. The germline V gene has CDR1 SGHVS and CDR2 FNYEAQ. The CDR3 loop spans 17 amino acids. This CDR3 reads CASSSQTGTGNPEPQHF. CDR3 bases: TGTGCCAGCAGCTCTCAGACCGGGACAGGGAATCCAGAGCCCCAGCATTTT.

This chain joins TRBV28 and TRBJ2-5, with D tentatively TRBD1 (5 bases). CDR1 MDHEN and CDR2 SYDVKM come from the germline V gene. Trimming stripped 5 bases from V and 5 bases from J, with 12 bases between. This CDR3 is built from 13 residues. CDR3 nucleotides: TGTGCCAGCAGTAAGGGGTTTCAGGAGACCCAGTACTTC. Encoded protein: CASSKGFQETQYF.

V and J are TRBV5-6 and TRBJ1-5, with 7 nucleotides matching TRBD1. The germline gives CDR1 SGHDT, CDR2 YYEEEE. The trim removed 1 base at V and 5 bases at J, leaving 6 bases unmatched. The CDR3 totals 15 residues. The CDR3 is CASSLKRDRYQPQHF. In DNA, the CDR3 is TGTGCCAGCAGCTTGAAACGGGACAGATATCAGCCCCAGCATTTT. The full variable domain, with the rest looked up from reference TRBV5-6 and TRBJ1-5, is DAGVTQSPTHLIKTRGQQVTLRCSPKSGHDTVSWYQQALGQGPQFIFQYYEEEERQRGNFPDRFSGHQFPNYSSELNVNALLLGDSALYLCASSLKRDRYQPQHFGDGTRLSIL.

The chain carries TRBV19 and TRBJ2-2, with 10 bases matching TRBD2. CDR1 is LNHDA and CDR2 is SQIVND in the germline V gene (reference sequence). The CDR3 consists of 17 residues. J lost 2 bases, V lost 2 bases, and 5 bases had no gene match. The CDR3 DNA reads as TGTGCCAGTAGTATAATATTAGCGGGAGGTAACACCGGGGAGCTGTTTTTT. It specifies CASSIILAGGNTGELFF.

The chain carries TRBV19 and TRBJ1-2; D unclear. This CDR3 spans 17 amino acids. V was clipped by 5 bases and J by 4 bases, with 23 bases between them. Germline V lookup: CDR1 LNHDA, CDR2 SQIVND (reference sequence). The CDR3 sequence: CASSEMGLGSTGYGYTF. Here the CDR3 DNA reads TGTGCCAGTAGTGAGATGGGGTTAGGGAGTACTGGCTATGGCTACACCTTC. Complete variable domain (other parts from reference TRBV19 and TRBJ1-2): DGGITQSPKYLFRKEGQNVTLSCEQNLNHDAMYWYRQDPGQGLRLIYYSQIVNDFQKGDIAEGYSVSREKKESFPLTVTSAQKNPTAFYLCASSEMGLGSTGYGYTFGSGTRLTVV.

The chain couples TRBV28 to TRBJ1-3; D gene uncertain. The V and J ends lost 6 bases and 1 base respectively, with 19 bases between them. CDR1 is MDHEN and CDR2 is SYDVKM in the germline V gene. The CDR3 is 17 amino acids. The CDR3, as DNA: TGTGCCAGCAGCCCAGCCGCCGCGGACTTTTCTGGAAACACCATATATTTT. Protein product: CASSPAAADFSGNTIYF. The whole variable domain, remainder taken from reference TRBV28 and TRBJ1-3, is DVKVTQSSRYLVKRTGEKVFLECVQDMDHENMFWYRQDPGLGLRLIYFSYDVKMKEKGDIPEGYSVSREKKERFSLILESASTNQTSMYLCASSPAAADFSGNTIYFGEGSWLTVV.

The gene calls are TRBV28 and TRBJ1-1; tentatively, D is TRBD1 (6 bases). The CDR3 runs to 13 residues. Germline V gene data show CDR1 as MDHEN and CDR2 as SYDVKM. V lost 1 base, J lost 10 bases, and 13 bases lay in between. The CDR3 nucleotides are TGTGCCAGCAGTTTATCCCAGGGGCTGGTAGCTTTCTTT. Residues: CASSLSQGLVAFF.

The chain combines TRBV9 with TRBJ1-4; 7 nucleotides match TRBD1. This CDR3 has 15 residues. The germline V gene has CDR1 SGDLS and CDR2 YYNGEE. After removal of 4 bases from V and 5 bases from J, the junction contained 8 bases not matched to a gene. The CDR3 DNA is TGTGCCAGCAGCCGCGGGACAGCCCTGAATGAAAAACTGTTTTTT. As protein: CASSRGTALNEKLFF.